This TCR beta chain was obtained from a study of CD8 T cells in ankylosing spondylitis. This clonotype was seen many times. The target antigen is unknown. Study-wide findings and caveats: A TCR beta motif made of about 8 highly homologous variants seemed typical of ankylosing spondylitis blood.

TCRdb re-called the 5' RACE reads through MiXCR, storing one row per CDR3 protein. The repertoire holds some 38,000 distinct CDR3 sequences, less than 4% seen once, with 2.8% in the top ten. The V end lost 3 bases, the J end lost 2 bases, and 14 bases lay between the germline ends. This CDR3 is 15 amino acids long. Germline CDR1 is SGDLS and CDR2 is YYNGEE. This chain uses TRBV9 with TRBJ2-5, with D maybe TRBD2 (6 bases). This receptor was identified in a male donor with ankylosing spondylitis or in good health (not recorded which). The specimen sequenced was blood, either unsorted or a sorted T cell fraction (not recorded which). In DNA form, the CDR3 reads TGTGCCAGCAGCGCCCGCACGCGGGGACAAGAGACCCAGTACTTC. Translated: CASSARTRGQETQYF.